The next 4 T cell receptor beta chains were all read from a single sample in a study of cytomegalovirus exposure and HLA in healthy donors. PCR used 60 Vbeta primers and 13 Jbeta primers. Assay used: immunoSEQ multiplex PCR; TCRdb lists only in-frame clones, some missing. The sample lists 200,000 or so clones, approximately 79% occurring once. Source material: PBMCs. Receptor source: a man aged 50 to 60 in good health and CMV-seronegative.

This clone was seen only once. V gene TRBV7-2 combines with J gene TRBJ2-1; TRBD1 aligns across 7 bases. Losses at the gene ends were 5 bases for V and 8 bases for J; bases not matched to a gene: 12. CDR1 is SGHTA and CDR2 is FQGNSA in the germline V gene. The CDR3 consists of 15 residues. CDR3 nucleotide sequence: TGTGCCAGCAGCCCGACAGGGCGGACTGTCGATGAGCAGTTCTTC. Translated, it gives CASSPTGRTVDEQFF.

J is TRBJ2-5 and V is TRBV7-9, with 12 bases fitting TRBD2. The J call may be in error: the DNA end matches TRBJ2-7 better. The CDR3 is 15 residues long. Germline values: CDR1 SEHNR, CDR2 FQNEAQ (reference sequence). CDR3 bases: TGTGCCAGCAGCCCGCCAGGGACTAGCGGGTACGAGCAGTACTTC. As protein: CASSPPGTSGYEQYF.

This chain uses TRBV27 with TRBJ2-4, with D possibly being TRBD1 (5 bases). The CDR3 totals 14 residues. Germline-derived CDR1 and CDR2 are MNHEY and SMNVEV (reference sequence). Trimming took 5 bases from V and 0 from J, leaving 8 bases between them. CDR3 loop: CASSGAGAKNIQYF. The CDR3 nucleotides read TGTGCCAGCAGTGGGGCCGGAGCCAAAAACATTCAGTACTTC.

The chain couples TRBV27 to TRBJ2-2; 9 nucleotides align to TRBD1. The CDR3 is 16 amino acids. V shed 5 bases and J 1 base; nucleotides not matched to a gene: 5. The germline V gene encodes CDR1 MNHEY and CDR2 SMNVEV (reference sequence). The CDR3 reads CASSPRTGVNTGELFF. The CDR3 DNA reads TGTGCCAGCAGTCCGAGGACAGGGGTGAACACCGGGGAGCTGTTTTTT.